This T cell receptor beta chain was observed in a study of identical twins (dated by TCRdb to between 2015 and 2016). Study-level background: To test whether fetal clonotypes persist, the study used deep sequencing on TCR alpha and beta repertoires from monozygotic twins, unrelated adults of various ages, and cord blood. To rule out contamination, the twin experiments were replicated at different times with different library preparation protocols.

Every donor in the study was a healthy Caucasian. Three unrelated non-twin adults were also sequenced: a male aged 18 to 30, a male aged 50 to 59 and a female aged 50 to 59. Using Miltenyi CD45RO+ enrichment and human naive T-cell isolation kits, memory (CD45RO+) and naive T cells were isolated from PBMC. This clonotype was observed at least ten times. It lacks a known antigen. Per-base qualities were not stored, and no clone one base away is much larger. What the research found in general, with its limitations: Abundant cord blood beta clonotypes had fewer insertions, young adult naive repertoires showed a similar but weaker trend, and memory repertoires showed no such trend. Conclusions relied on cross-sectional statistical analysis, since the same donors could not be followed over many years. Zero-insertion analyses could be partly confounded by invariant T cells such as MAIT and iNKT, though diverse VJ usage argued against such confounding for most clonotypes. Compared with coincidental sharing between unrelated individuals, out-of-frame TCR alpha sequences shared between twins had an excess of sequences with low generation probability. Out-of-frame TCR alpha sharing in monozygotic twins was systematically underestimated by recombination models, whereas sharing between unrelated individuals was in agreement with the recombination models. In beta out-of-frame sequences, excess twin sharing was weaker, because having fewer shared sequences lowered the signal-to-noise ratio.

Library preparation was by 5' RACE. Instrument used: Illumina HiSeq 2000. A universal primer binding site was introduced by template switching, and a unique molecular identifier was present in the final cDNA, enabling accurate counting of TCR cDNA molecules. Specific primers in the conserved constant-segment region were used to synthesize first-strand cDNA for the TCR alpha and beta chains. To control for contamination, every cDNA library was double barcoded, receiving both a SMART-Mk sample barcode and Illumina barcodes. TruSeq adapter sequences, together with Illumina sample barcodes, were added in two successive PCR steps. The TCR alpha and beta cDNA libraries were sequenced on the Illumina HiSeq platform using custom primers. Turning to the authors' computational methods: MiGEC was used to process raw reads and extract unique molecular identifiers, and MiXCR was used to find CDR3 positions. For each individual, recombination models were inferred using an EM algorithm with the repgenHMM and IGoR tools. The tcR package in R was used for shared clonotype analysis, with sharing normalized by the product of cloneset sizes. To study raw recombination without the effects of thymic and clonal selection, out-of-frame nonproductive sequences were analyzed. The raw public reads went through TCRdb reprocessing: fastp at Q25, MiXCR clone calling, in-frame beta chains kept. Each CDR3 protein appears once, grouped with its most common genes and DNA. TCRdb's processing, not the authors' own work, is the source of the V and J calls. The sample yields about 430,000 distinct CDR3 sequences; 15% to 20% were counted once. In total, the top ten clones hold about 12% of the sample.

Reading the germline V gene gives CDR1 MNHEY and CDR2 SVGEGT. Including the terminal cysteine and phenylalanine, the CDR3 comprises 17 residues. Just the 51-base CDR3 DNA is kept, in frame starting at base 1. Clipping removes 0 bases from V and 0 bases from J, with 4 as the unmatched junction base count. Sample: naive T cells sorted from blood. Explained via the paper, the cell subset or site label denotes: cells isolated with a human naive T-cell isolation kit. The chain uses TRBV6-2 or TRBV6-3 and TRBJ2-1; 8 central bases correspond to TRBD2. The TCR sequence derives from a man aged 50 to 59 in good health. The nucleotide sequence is TGTGCCAGCAGTTACTCGAGCGGGACTAGCTCCTACAATGAGCAGTTCTTC. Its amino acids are CASSYSSGTSSYNEQFF.